The sequence of this T cell receptor beta chain was determined in a study of blood T cell repertoires in COVID-19. This CDR3 spans 16 amino acids. J lost 4 bases, V lost 1 base, and 8 bases had no gene match. The assay was immunoSEQ multiplex PCR, and TCRdb's table has in-frame clones only and misses some. This table holds 40,000 or so clones, more than 80% found once. Sequenced: peripheral blood. The receptor comes from a man in his 60s with acute or convalescent COVID-19. V and J are TRBV23-1 and TRBJ1-2; 8 positions agree with TRBD1. TRBV23-1 is given ORF status, its function remaining uncertain. CDR3 in DNA: TGCGCCAGCAGTCAATTAGGGACAGGAGACCTCTATGGCTACACCTTC. Translated, it gives CASSQLGTGDLYGYTF.